This T cell receptor beta chain was captured in a study of PD-1 blockade in classical Hodgkin lymphoma. General study results and limits: Reports described newly diagnosed patients as having lower baseline TCR diversity than healthy donors. When nivolumab was started under 1 year after ASCT, patients were excluded. Complete responders' baseline diversity resembled that of newly diagnosed patients.

Generated by immunoSEQ multiplex PCR, the TCRdb table keeps only in-frame clones and is missing some. Among approximately 52,000 clones listed, about 89% were seen once. A few counts support this clone. Its antigen remains unidentified. Time point indicated: cycle 4 day 1 (C4D1), after five to seven weeks of nivolumab. With no exception, relapse followed autologous stem cell transplantation in all patients, and brentuximab vedotin exposure varied. Complete response, partial response or progressive disease constituted the best responses recorded. The CDR3 loop spans 14 amino acids. The germline V gene has CDR1 SGHRS and CDR2 YFSETQ. V was pared by 1 base and J by 3 bases, with 2 bases of the junction left unmatched.

This sequence joins TRBV5-1 and TRBJ1-2, with 8 positions matching TRBD1. The sequence was collected from a human donor with classical Hodgkin lymphoma. The material was peripheral blood mononuclear cells (PBMCs), obtained before the fourth cycle of nivolumab. CDR3 DNA: TGCGCCAGCAGCTTGTCGACAGGGGACTATGGCTACACCTTC. This gives the protein CASSLSTGDYGYTF.